The 7 T cell receptor beta chains listed next were all sequenced from one sample in a study of beta chain features in type 1 diabetes (dated by TCRdb to 2016 to 2019). To prepare the library, the immunoSEQ multiplex PCR assay was applied. The entire isolated RNA was reverse transcribed using the High Capacity cDNA Reverse Transcription Kit, and thus expressed TCRB transcripts were sequenced. The source is immuneACCESS, and TCRdb retained only in-frame sequences with V and J called. Part of the clones is not carried over; for the studies checked, unresolved V genes explain less than half of this, and the remainder is unexplained. This sample gives hundreds of thousands of clones in total; around 16% of them show up just once. About 0.097% of the sample is held by the ten biggest clonotypes. Sequencing was performed on naive CD4+ T cells from blood. This sample's cell subset or site label indicates: true naive CD4+ T cells. These receptor sequences come from a man aged 18-30 years in good health.

The CDR3 DNA sequence: TGCGCCAGCAGCCACCGGACTAGCGGAACGCAGTATTTT. It codes for CASSHRTSGTQYF. The V and J genes are TRBV4-1 and TRBJ2-3; 10 bases are a match to TRBD2. In germline, CDR1 is MGHRA, CDR2 YSYEKL. V shed 3 bases, J shed 9 bases, and the junction held 3 bases outside the gene matches. This CDR3 spans 13 amino acids.

This clone was seen a few times. The chain recombines TRBV18 with TRBJ2-1; no reliable D call. CDR3 size: 11 residues. Trimming stripped 2 bases from V and 11 bases from J, with 7 bases between. From germline, CDR1 is KGHSH and CDR2 LQKENI. The CDR3 DNA reads TGTGCCAGCTCACCAGTCGGCCAGCAGTTCTTC. Translating it yields CASSPVGQQFF.

This clone was seen a handful of times. This chain links TRBV5-1 with TRBJ1-1; 9 nucleotides match TRBD1. Germline assignment: CDR1 SGHRS and CDR2 YFSETQ. The CDR3 covers 14 residues. Unmatched junction bases numbered 14, after V lost 5 bases and J lost 12 bases. CDR3 DNA: TGCGCCAGCAGGCGTGAGGGACAGGGCCCGGTTCCTTTCTTT. Protein: CASRREGQGPVPFF.

The chain has TRBV28 and TRBJ1-1; D is undetermined. The V and J ends lost 3 bases and 3 bases respectively, with 2 bases between them. The CDR3 runs to 11 residues. Germline CDR1 reads MDHEN; CDR2 reads SYDVKM. This chain's CDR3 is CASSFHTEAFF. CDR3 bases: TGTGCCAGCAGTTTTCACACTGAAGCTTTCTTT.

This clone occurred a few times. The V gene is TRBV11-2, the J gene TRBJ1-4; 8 bases map to TRBD1. CDR3 length: 13 amino acids. V dropped 4 bases and J dropped 10; count of bases not matched to a gene: 5. Germline loops: CDR1 SGHAT, CDR2 FQNNGV. CDR3: CASSSAGGGKLFF. CDR3 in DNA: TGTGCCAGCAGCTCCGCAGGGGGCGGAAAACTGTTTTTT. The variable domain in full, with the rest retrieved from reference TRBV11-2 and TRBJ1-4, is EAGVAQSPRYKIIEKRQSVAFWCNPISGHATLYWYQQILGQGPKLLIQFQNNGVVDDSQLPKDRFSAERLKGVDSTLKIQPAKLEDSAVYLCASSSAGGGKLFFGSGTQLSVL.

The V and J genes are TRBV18 and TRBJ1-1, with TRBD1 as a possible D gene (5 bases). Trimming cost V 2 bases and J 6 bases, with 19 bases left between them. The CDR3 runs to 16 residues. CDR1 and CDR2 from the germline V gene are KGHSH and LQKENI. The DNA for the CDR3 is TGTGCCAGCTCACCAGGGCGCCAGGGTTCCCACTCTGAAGCTTTCTTT. This sequence encodes CASSPGRQGSHSEAFF.

This clone occurred a few times. The rearrangement joins TRBV7-2 to TRBJ2-1; TRBD1 might be the D (5 bases). The CDR3 is 16 residues long. Germline CDR1 and CDR2: SGHTA and FQGNSA. With 1 base removed from V and 9 bases from J, the gap between germline ends came to 19 bases. CDR3: CASSLGSTGHWGEQFF. The CDR3 nucleotides read TGTGCCAGCAGCTTAGGCTCTACAGGACACTGGGGTGAGCAGTTCTTC.